A selection of T cell receptor beta chains follows, all from one sample in a study of blood T cell repertoires in COVID-19. The table came from immunoSEQ multiplex PCR; TCRdb's copy has only in-frame clones and leaves some out. The top ten hold 2.5% to 4% of the sample, which has roughly 340,000 clones, roughly 89% seen once. Sample: peripheral blood. The receptors were sampled from a woman aged 18-35 years who had recovered from COVID-19. Both conserved end residues are part of each CDR3. A D gene is named only where the DNA matches it firmly. Not every row has a clone size; where given, it reads once, few, many or a size class.

V gene	J gene	CDR3 length	D gene	clone size	CDR3 DNA	CDR3 protein
TRBV29-1	TRBJ2-1	13	TRBD2	NA	TGCAGCGTTAGGGCTAGCGGGAGCGATGAGCAGTTCTTC	CSVRASGSDEQFF
TRBV25-1	TRBJ2-5	14	TRBD1	NA	TGTGCCAGCAGTGAATGGGGACAGGGGAGGAACCAGTACTTC	CASSEWGQGRNQYF
TRBV27	TRBJ1-2	15	NA	NA	TGTGCCAGCAACCGCGGGGAGGGGGATAACTATGGCTACACCTTC	CASNRGEGDNYGYTF
TRBV27	TRBJ2-3	16	NA	NA	TGTGCCAGCAGTTCGAATATAGCGATAAGCACAGATACGCAGTATTTT	CASSSNIAISTDTQYF
TRBV27	TRBJ1-1	13	TRBD1	NA	TGTGCCAGCAGTTTCCCGGGACAGGTTGAAGCTTTCTTT	CASSFPGQVEAFF
TRBV7-6	TRBJ1-3	15	NA	NA	TGTGCCAGCAGCCCGGCACAGATCTCTGGAAACACCATATATTTT	CASSPAQISGNTIYF
TRBV29-1	TRBJ2-1	13	NA	NA	TGCAGCGTTGAGCTTAGCGTGGACAATGAGCAGTTCTTC	CSVELSVDNEQFF
TRBV19	TRBJ2-5	14	TRBD1	once	TGTGCCACCATAGAACGAGGGGGCCGGGAGACCCAGTACTTC	CATIERGGRETQYF
TRBV19	TRBJ1-5	14	TRBD1	once	TGTGCCAGTAGCGCGACAGGGGGCAATCAGCCCCAGCATTTT	CASSATGGNQPQHF
TRBV6-5	TRBJ1-1	15	TRBD1	NA	TGTGCCAGCAGCCGGACCGGGACAGGGGGCACTGAAGCTTTCTTT	CASSRTGTGGTEAFF
TRBV30	TRBJ1-2	15	NA	NA	TGTGCCTGGAGTCGCGGGGTCTCAGTGGGCTATGGCTACACCTTC	CAWSRGVSVGYGYTF
TRBV24-1	TRBJ2-5	17	TRBD2	NA	TGTGCCACCAGTGCCGGAGGAAGCGGGAGGGCCTGGGAGACCCAGTACTTC	CATSAGGSGRAWETQYF
TRBV7-2	TRBJ1-3	17	TRBD1	NA	TGTGCCAGCAGCTTAGGGGCCAGGGGGCTTACTGGAAACACCATATATTTT	CASSLGARGLTGNTIYF
TRBV27	TRBJ1-1	13	NA	NA	TGTGTCAGCAGTCAGCCCGGCGGCACTGAAGCTTTCTTT	CVSSQPGGTEAFF
TRBV5-4	TRBJ2-5	18	NA	NA	TGTGCCAGCAGCTTGGCCGGGGTAGTAGCGGGACAGCGAGAGACCCAGTACTTC	CASSLAGVVAGQRETQYF
TRBV18	TRBJ1-1	16	TRBD1	NA	TGTGCCAGCTCATCGCGTTTGACAGGGTCGAACACTGAAGCTTTCTTT	CASSSRLTGSNTEAFF
TRBV24-1	TRBJ2-1	11	NA	NA	TGTGCCACCAGTGACGGCAATGAGCAGTTCTTC	CATSDGNEQFF
TRBV19	TRBJ2-2	18	TRBD2	NA	TGTGCCAGTAGTAAAACTAGCGAATTCATCGGTCAACGACGGGAGCTGTTTTTT	CASSKTSEFIGQRRELFF
TRBV5-4	TRBJ1-2	12	NA	NA	TGTGCCAGCAGCTTTACTGGGGGGGGCTACACCTTC	CASSFTGGGYTF
TRBV11-2	TRBJ1-1	15	NA	few	TGTGCCAGCAGCTTAGTCGCTCCGAGAGACACTGAAGCTTTCTTT	CASSLVAPRDTEAFF
TRBV24-1	TRBJ1-2	15	TRBD1	NA	TGTGCCACCTCCGGAAGAGGGGGCGATGTCAAGGGCTACACCTTC	CATSGRGGDVKGYTF
TRBV11-3	TRBJ1-6	13	NA	NA	TGTGCCAGCAGCAGGGAGAGAGGTTCACCCCTCCACTTT	CASSRERGSPLHF